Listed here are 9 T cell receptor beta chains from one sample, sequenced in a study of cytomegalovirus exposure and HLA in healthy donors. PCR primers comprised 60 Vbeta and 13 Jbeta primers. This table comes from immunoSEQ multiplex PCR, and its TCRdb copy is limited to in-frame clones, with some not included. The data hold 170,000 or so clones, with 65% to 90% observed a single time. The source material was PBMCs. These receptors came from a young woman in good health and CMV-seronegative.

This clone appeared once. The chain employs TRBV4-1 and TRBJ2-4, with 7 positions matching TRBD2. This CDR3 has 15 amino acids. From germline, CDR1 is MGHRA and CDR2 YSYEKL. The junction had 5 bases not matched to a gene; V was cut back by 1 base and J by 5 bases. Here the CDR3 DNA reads TGCGCCAGCAGCCAAGGGGGACTAAGCGAAAACATTCAGTACTTC. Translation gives CASSQGGLSENIQYF.

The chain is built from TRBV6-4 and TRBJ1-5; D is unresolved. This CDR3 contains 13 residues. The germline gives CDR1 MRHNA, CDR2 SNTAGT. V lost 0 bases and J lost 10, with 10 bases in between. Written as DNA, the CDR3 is TGTGCCAGCAGTGACTCCCGGGGATCACCCCAGCATTTT. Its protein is CASSDSRGSPQHF.

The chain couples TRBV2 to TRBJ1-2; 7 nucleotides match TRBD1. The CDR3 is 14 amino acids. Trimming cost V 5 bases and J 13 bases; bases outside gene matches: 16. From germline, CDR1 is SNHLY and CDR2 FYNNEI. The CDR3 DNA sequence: TGTGCCAGCAGTCCGACCCCTACCGGGACAGCTGCCACCTTC. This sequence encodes CASSPTPTGTAATF.

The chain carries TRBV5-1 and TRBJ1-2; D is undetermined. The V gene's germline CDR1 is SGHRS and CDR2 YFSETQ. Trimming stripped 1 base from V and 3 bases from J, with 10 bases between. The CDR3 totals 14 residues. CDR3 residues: CASSLSGSDYGYTF. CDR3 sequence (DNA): TGCGCCAGCAGCTTGAGTGGGAGTGACTATGGCTACACCTTC. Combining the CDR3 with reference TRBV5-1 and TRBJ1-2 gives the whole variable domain KAGVTQTPRYLIKTRGQQVTLSCSPISGHRSVSWYQQTPGQGLQFLFEYFSETQRNKGNFPGRFSGRQFSNSRSEMNVSTLELGDSALYLCASSLSGSDYGYTFGSGTRLTVV.

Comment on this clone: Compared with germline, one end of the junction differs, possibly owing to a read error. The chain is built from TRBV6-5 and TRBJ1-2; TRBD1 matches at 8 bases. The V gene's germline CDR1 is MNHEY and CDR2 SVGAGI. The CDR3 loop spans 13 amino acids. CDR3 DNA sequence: TGTGCCGGCAGTCATGGACAGGGCCGCGGCTACACCTTC. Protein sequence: CAGSHGQGRGYTF.

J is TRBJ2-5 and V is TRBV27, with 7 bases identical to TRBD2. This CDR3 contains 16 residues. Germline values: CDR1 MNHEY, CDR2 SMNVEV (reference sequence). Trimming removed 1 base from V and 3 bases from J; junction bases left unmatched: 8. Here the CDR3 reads CASSLYGGLGKETQYF. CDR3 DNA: TGTGCCAGCAGTTTATATGGTGGACTAGGAAAAGAGACCCAGTACTTC.

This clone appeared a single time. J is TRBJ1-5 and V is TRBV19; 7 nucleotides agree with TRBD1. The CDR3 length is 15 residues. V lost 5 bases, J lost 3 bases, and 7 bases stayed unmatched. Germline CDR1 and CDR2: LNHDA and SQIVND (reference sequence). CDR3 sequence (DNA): TGTGCCAGTAGTCCCCCGGGACAGCACAATCAGCCCCAGCATTTT. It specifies CASSPPGQHNQPQHF.

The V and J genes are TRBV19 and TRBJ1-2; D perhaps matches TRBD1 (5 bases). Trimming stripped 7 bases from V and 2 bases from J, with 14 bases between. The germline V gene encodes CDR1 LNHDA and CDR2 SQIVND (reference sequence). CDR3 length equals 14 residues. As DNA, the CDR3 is TGTGCCAGTATATATCGGGAGGGGAACTATGGCTACACCTTC. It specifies CASIYREGNYGYTF.

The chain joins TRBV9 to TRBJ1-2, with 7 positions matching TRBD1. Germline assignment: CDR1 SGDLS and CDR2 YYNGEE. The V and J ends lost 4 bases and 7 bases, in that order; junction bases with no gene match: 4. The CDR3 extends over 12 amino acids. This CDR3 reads CASSTGVSGYTF. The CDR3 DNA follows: TGTGCCAGCAGCACAGGGGTGAGTGGCTACACCTTC.